This T cell receptor beta chain emerged from a study of T cells expressing NK-cell markers. This CDR3 spans 16 amino acids. Germline CDR1 is SGDLS and CDR2 is YYNGEE. For each CDR3 protein, TCRdb gives one entry from its re-call of the 5' RACE reads, without DNA. There are roughly 390,000 distinct CDR3 sequences in the sample, with roughly 5.2% held by the top ten. Sequenced material: blood T cells: a sorted CD56 or NKG2C T cell subset, CD4+ or CD8+ T cells, or bulk PBMC T cells (not recorded which). The sequence came from a man aged 18 to 69 in good health. The rearrangement joins TRBV9 to TRBJ2-1; TCRdb's D gene call, TRBD2, goes unchecked for lack of DNA. The CDR3 sequence: CASVVSSGGASNEQFF.